The rows below give T cell receptor beta chains drawn from one sample of a study of blood T cell repertoires in COVID-19. Sequencing was performed with immunoSEQ multiplex PCR; in TCRdb, only in-frame clones are kept and a portion is missing. This sample yields about 160,000 clones, of which 60% to 80% are seen a single time; approximately 3% belongs to the top ten. The sample was peripheral blood. The receptors here all came from a man aged 65 to 79 with acute or convalescent COVID-19. CDR3s include the opening cysteine and the closing phenylalanine or tryptophan. The D gene is left open where the match is weak. Clone size is stated in some rows and not others, as once, few, many or a class when expanded.

v_call	d_call	j_call	clone_size	cdr3_nt	cdr3_aa
TRBV2	TRBD2	TRBJ2-1	many	TGTGCCATCATACTAGCGGGAGTCTACAATGAGCAGTTCTTC	CAIILAGVYNEQFF
TRBV5-8	.	TRBJ2-4	.	TGTGCCAGCAGCTTGGTAGCAACCAAAAACATTCAGTACTTC	CASSLVATKNIQYF
TRBV9	.	TRBJ1-1	.	TGTGCCAGCAGCGTAGTGAGGGAGGCCGAAGCTTTCTTT	CASSVVREAEAFF
TRBV6-1	TRBD2	TRBJ2-1	few	TGTGCCAGCAGTGATACTGGGGGGGCCTACAATGAGCAGTTCTTC	CASSDTGGAYNEQFF
TRBV19	.	TRBJ1-6	.	TGTGCCAGTAGTATAGATTCCGGGGTTAATTCACCCCTCCACTTT	CASSIDSGVNSPLHF
TRBV14	TRBD2	TRBJ2-1	.	TGTGCCAGCAGCCAAGCCAGAGCGGGAGGGCCTCGCAATGAGCAGTTCTTC	CASSQARAGGPRNEQFF
TRBV5-1	.	TRBJ2-5	.	TGCGCCAGCAGCTTGCAGGGAACCCAAGAGACCCAGTACTTC	CASSLQGTQETQYF
TRBV5-4	.	TRBJ2-5	.	TGTGCCAGCAGCTTGGGAGCGGCGGCCCAAGAGACCCAGTACTTC	CASSLGAAAQETQYF
TRBV7-8	TRBD2	TRBJ2-7	.	TGTGCCAGCAACAGCGGGAGTTACGAGCAGTACTTC	CASNSGSYEQYF
TRBV6-5	TRBD2	TRBJ2-2	once	TGTGCCTGTCGAACCTCAGCGGGGGACACCGGGGAGCTGTTTTTT	CACRTSAGDTGELFF
TRBV6-5	TRBD1	TRBJ2-3	.	TGTGCCAGCAGCCACCCCAGGGGGACCACAGATACGCAGTATTTT	CASSHPRGTTDTQYF
TRBV7-9	TRBD2	TRBJ2-7	.	TGTGCCAGCAGCTCTCAGACTAGCGGGGCCCCCTACGAGCAGTACTTC	CASSSQTSGAPYEQYF
TRBV27	TRBD1	TRBJ2-2	.	TGTGCCAGCAGTTTATGGACAGGCACAGCGAACACCGGGGAGCTGTTTTTT	CASSLWTGTANTGELFF
TRBV24-1	TRBD2	TRBJ2-1	.	TGTGCCACCGGGAGGGGTGGTAGCGGGAGTCAATTCTTC	CATGRGGSGSQFF
TRBV24-1	TRBD1	TRBJ2-7	.	TGTGCCACCAGTGATACCCCGGGACAGGGGCTCCACGAGCAGTACTTC	CATSDTPGQGLHEQYF